This T cell receptor beta chain was sequenced during a study of cytomegalovirus exposure and HLA in healthy donors. Study details: The 130 or so validation repertoires used a platform that matched the one used for the 550 to 800 first-cohort repertoires, as a later analysis reported. General study points: Most TCR sequences showed up rarely, but some public TCRs showed up in many donors. Cytomegalovirus-associated status was assigned to some 180 TCR beta chains.

Points on this clone: Its matching antigen is unknown.

V shed 2 bases, J shed 7 bases, and the junction held 6 bases outside the gene matches. Germline CDR1 is SGHAT and CDR2 is FQNNGV. The CDR3 has 16 amino acids. Some clones are missing from TCRdb's copy, which holds only in-frame ones; the method was immunoSEQ multiplex PCR. This table holds about 130,000 clones, roughly nine tenths found once. The receptor's source is a man under 40 in good health and CMV-seronegative. J is TRBJ1-6 and V is TRBV11-2, with 9 bases aligning to TRBD1. The source material was PBMCs. CDR3 nucleotides: TGTGCCAGCAGCTTAATTTCCGGGACAGGGAATTCACCCCTCCACTTT. Residues: CASSLISGTGNSPLHF.